The text below deals with one T cell receptor beta chain. Its cognate antigen is unknown. The T cells that were sequenced for TCR beta were CD8+ and CD4+ cells from blood. While serving as controls, healthy donors were matched for age and sex. The entry originates in a study of CD8 T cells in Susac syndrome. General study points: Acknowledgment was made by the study that its TCR sequencing and HLA analysis involved a relatively small number of individuals.

When the RNA was reverse transcribed, random hexamers were used with an input of 0.5 to 1 ug. Amplification of TCR beta CDR3 was carried out by immunoSEQ multiplex PCR, which covered 54 Vbeta and 13 Jbeta segments. In TCRdb, the immunoSEQ multiplex PCR reads were re-called with MiXCR into one record per CDR3 protein. The sample lists 150,000 or so distinct CDR3 sequences; about 94% were seen once. This CDR3 is 17 amino acids long. The germline gives CDR1 DFQATT, CDR2 SNEGSKA (reference sequence). After removal of 0 bases from V and 0 bases from J, the junction contained 7 bases not matched to a gene.

The sequencing input was CD4+ T cells from PBMCs. This chain joins TRBV20-1 and TRBJ2-3; 9 nucleotides match TRBD2. The clonotype originates from a human donor in good health. Here the CDR3 DNA reads TGCAGTGCTAGAGATCTCCGTAGCGGGAGCAGCACAGATACGCAGTATTTT. This gives the protein CSARDLRSGSSTDTQYF.